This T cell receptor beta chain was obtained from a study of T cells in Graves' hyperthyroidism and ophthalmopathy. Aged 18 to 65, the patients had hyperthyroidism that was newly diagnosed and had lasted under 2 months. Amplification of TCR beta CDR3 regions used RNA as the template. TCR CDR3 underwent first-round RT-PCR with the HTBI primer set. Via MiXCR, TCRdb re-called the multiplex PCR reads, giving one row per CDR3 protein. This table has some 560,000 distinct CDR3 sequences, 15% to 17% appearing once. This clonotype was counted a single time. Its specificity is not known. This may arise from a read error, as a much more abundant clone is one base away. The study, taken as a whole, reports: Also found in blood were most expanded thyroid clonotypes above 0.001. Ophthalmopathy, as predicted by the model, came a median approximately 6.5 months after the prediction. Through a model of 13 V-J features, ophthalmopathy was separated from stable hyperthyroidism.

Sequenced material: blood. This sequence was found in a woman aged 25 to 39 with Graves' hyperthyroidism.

The DNA of the CDR3 is TGTGCCAGCAGTTACTTCAGGGCGAACGAGCGGTACTTC. This codes for CASSYFRANERYF. The chain has TRBV6-9 and TRBJ2-7, with a weak D call TRBD1 (5 bases). CDR3 length: 13 residues. From germline, CDR1 is MNHGY and CDR2 SVAAGI.